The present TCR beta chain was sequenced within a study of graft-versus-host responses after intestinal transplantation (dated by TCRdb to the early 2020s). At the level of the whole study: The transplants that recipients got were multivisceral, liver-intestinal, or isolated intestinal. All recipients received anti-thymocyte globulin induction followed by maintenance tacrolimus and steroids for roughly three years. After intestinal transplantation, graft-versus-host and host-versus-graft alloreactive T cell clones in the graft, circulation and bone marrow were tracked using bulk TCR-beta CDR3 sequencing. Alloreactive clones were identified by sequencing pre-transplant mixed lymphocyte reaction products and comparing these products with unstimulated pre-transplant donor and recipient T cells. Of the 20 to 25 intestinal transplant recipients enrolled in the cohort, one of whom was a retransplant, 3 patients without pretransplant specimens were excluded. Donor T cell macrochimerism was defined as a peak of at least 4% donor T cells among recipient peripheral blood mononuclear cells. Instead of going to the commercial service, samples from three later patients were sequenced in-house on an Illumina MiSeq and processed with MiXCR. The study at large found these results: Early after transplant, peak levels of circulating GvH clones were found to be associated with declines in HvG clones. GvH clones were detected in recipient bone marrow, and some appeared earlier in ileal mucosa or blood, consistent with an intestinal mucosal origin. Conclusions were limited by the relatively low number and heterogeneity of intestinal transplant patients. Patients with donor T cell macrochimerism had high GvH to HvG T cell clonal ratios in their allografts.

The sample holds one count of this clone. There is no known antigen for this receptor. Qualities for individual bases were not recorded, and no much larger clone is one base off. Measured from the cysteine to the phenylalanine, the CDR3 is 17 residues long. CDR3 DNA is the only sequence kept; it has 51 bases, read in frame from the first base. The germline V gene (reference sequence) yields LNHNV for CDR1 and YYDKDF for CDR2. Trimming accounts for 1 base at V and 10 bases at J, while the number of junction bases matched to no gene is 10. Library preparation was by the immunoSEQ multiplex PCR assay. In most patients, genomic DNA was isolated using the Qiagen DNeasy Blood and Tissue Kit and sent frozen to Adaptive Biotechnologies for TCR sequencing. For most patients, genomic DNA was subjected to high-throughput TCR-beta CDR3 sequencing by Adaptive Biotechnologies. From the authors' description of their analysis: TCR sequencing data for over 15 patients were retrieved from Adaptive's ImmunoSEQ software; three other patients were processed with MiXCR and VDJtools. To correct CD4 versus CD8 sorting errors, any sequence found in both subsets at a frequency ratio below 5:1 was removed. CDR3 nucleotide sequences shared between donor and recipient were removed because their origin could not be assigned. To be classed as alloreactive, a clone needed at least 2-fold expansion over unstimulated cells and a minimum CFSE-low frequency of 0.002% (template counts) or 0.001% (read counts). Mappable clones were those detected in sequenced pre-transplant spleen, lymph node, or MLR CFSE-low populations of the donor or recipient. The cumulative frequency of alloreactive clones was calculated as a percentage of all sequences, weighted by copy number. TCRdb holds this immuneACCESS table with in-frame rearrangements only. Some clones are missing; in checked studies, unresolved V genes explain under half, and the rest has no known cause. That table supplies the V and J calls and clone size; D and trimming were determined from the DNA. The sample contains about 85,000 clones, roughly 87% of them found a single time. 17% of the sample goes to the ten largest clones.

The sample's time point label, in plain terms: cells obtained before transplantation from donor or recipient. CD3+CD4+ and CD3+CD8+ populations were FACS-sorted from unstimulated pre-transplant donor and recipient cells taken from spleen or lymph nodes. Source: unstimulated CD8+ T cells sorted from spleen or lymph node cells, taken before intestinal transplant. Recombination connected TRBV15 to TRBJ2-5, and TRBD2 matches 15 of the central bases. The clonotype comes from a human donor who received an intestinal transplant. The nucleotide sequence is TGTGCCACCAGCAGAGGGACTAGCGGGAGGGCCCCAGGTGACCAGTACTTC. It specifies CATSRGTSGRAPGDQYF.